Shown below are 30 T cell receptor beta chains from a single sample sequenced in a study of a mutant IDH1 vaccine in newly diagnosed glioma. Antigens of these TCRs are unknown. Documented time point: week 35, safety follow-up. Topical imiquimod was applied with each vaccine dose, which held 300 ug of mutant IDH1 20-mer peptide. Clones were read by immunoSEQ multiplex PCR, and TCRdb kept only the in-frame ones, dropping some. The sample lists around 32,000 clones; around three quarters were seen once. Source: PBMCs, taken from a glioma patient whose treatment included an IDH1 peptide vaccine. The origin of the receptors is a man in his forties with glioma. Some clones in this sample may be carry-over from other donors' samples.

The gene calls are TRBV7-6 and TRBJ2-7; 11 bases fit TRBD1. The V gene's germline CDR1 is SGHVS and CDR2 FNYEAQ. CDR3 length equals 15 residues. J lost 5 bases, V lost 0 bases, and 3 bases had no gene match. DNA of the CDR3: TGTGCCAGCAGCTTAGCAGGGACAGGGGGGAACGAGCAGTACTTC. Translated: CASSLAGTGGNEQYF.

This rearrangement joins TRBV7-9 to TRBJ1-5; no definite D call. With 3 bases removed from V and 4 bases from J, the gap between germline ends came to 7 bases. Germline V gives CDR1 SEHNR, CDR2 FQNEAQ (reference sequence). This CDR3 has 13 residues. The CDR3 spells CASSFDGNQPQHF. The CDR3 nucleotides read TGTGCCAGCAGCTTTGACGGAAATCAGCCCCAGCATTTT. Drawing the rest from reference TRBV7-9 and TRBJ1-5, the complete variable domain is DTGVSQNPRHKITKRGQNVTFRCDPISEHNRLYWYRQTLGQGPEFLTYFQNEAQLEKSRLLSDRFSAERPKGSFSTLEIQRTEQGDSAMYLCASSFDGNQPQHFGDGTRLSIL.

This clone was seen more than once but under ten times. The rearrangement links TRBV30 to TRBJ1-5, with D perhaps TRBD1 (5 bases). Per germline, CDR1 GTSNPN and CDR2 SVGIG (reference sequence). The V end was cut by 1 base, the J end by 1 base, with 5 bases between. This CDR3 has 13 residues. DNA for the CDR3: TGTGCCTGGAGTGGGGGGAGCAATCAGCCCCAGCATTTT. It yields the protein CAWSGGSNQPQHF.

The chain uses TRBV6-4 and TRBJ1-5; the D is unclear. V was trimmed by 2 bases and J by 4 bases, leaving 12 bases between them. The CDR3 runs 15 residues. CDR1 MRHNA and CDR2 SNTAGT come from the germline V gene. This CDR3 is CASSDGALMNQPQHF. The CDR3 DNA is TGTGCCAGCAGTGACGGAGCCCTCATGAATCAGCCCCAGCATTTT.

The gene calls are TRBV30 and TRBJ2-3, with 8 bases that match TRBD2. Germline V gives CDR1 GTSNPN, CDR2 SVGIG (reference sequence). This CDR3 comprises 15 residues. Unmatched junction bases numbered 4, after V lost 0 bases and J lost 2 bases. This CDR3 reads CAWSVDSGDTDTQYF. CDR3 in DNA: TGTGCCTGGAGTGTAGATAGCGGGGACACAGATACGCAGTATTTT.

The chain links TRBV5-1 to TRBJ2-5; either TRBD1 or TRBD2 may supply D (5 bases each). The germline gives CDR1 SGHRS, CDR2 YFSETQ. The CDR3 is made up of 13 amino acids. V was shortened by 4 bases and J by 5 bases, with 12 bases between the two germline ends. CDR3 nucleotides: TGCGCCAGCAGCAGGGACCGTCCGGAGACCCAGTACTTC. Protein: CASSRDRPETQYF.

The gene calls are TRBV19 and TRBJ1-1; 9 nucleotides line up with TRBD1. V trimming: 10 bases; J trimming: 0 bases; junction bases outside the gene matches: 9. Looked up from germline, CDR1 is LNHDA and CDR2 is SQIVND (reference sequence). This CDR3 spans 15 amino acids. CDR3 protein: CATDRGTGLNTEAFF. CDR3 nucleotides: TGTGCCACCGACCGCGGGACAGGGTTGAACACTGAAGCTTTCTTT.

The chain links TRBV6-5 to TRBJ2-7; no clear D. Germline CDR1 and CDR2: MNHEY and SVGAGI. The CDR3 covers 14 residues. Between the trimmed V and J ends, which lost 4 bases and 0 bases, there was a span of 10 bases. The DNA of the CDR3 is TGTGCCAGCAGTTTCTTCCCCAGCTCCTACGAGCAGTACTTC. It yields the protein CASSFFPSSYEQYF.

The chain links TRBV27 to TRBJ1-5; no definite D call. CDR3 size: 13 residues. Trimming shortened V by 2 bases and J by 2 bases, and 4 bases separated the two germline ends. The germline CDR1 and CDR2 sequences are MNHEY and SMNVEV (reference sequence). The CDR3 region has the DNA TGTGCCAGCAGTTTACAGGGCAATCAGCCCCAGCATTTT. Translating gives CASSLQGNQPQHF.

The rearrangement uses TRBV4-3 and TRBJ1-2; TRBD1 aligns across 7 bases. The ends lost 0 bases at V and 1 base at J; junction bases unmatched: 2. Germline V CDR1 and CDR2: LGHNA, YSLEER. The CDR3 totals 15 residues. This CDR3 is CASSQDNRGNYGYTF. CDR3 DNA: TGCGCCAGCAGCCAAGATAACAGGGGTAACTATGGCTACACCTTC.

V usage is TRBV14 and J usage is TRBJ1-2, with no clear D. This CDR3 has 15 residues. V was clipped by 1 base and J by 4 bases, with 13 bases between them. Germline CDR1 reads SGHDN; CDR2 reads FVKESK. The CDR3 reads CASSQVIGWSYGYTF. Written as DNA, the CDR3 is TGTGCCAGCAGCCAAGTAATAGGGTGGAGCTATGGCTACACCTTC.

The chain combines TRBV11-3 with TRBJ2-2; the match to TRBD2 covers 9 bases. The V gene end was trimmed by 5 bases and the J gene end by 5 bases; junction bases not matched to a gene: 12. Per germline, CDR1 SGHNT and CDR2 YENEEA. This CDR3 region has 17 residues. The CDR3 loop reads CASSPGGIAGETGELFF. DNA of the CDR3: TGTGCCAGCAGCCCAGGTGGTATAGCGGGGGAAACCGGGGAGCTGTTTTTT.

This clone has more than one count but fewer than ten. The chain carries TRBV7-6 and TRBJ2-2; maybe TRBD2 (6 bases). The CDR3 spans 16 residues. Germline CDR1 is SGHVS and CDR2 is FNYEAQ. With 0 bases removed from V and 7 bases from J, the gap between germline ends came to 15 bases. The CDR3 spells CASSLASGLLIGELFF. The CDR3 nucleotides read TGTGCCAGCAGCTTAGCGAGCGGGCTTCTTATCGGGGAGCTGTTTTTT. The full variable domain, completed using reference TRBV7-6 and TRBJ2-2, is GAGVSQSPRYKVTKRGQDVALRCDPISGHVSLYWYRQALGQGPEFLTYFNYEAQQDKSGLPNDRFSAERPEGSISTLTIQRTEQRDSAMYRCASSLASGLLIGELFFGEGSRLTVL.

This clone was detected a few times. The rearrangement joins TRBV29-1 to TRBJ1-1; D gene uncertain. In germline, CDR1 is SQVTM, CDR2 ANQGSEA. The CDR3 extends over 12 amino acids. V lost 5 bases to trimming and J lost 2 bases, with 9 bases between them. This chain's CDR3 is CSVMDGNTEAFF. In DNA form, the CDR3 reads TGCAGCGTTATGGACGGAAACACTGAAGCTTTCTTT.

The chain uses TRBV27 and TRBJ1-5; 9 nucleotides match TRBD1. J was trimmed by 3 bases and V by 2 bases; bases with no gene match: 5. The CDR3 extends over 16 amino acids. Germline V CDR1 and CDR2: MNHEY, SMNVEV (reference sequence). CDR3 loop: CASSLGQGSFNQPQHF. CDR3 DNA: TGTGCCAGCAGTTTAGGACAGGGGTCTTTCAATCAGCCCCAGCATTTT.

This clone has just one count. V is TRBV7-6 and J is TRBJ2-3; D not resolved. The germline V gene encodes CDR1 SGHVS and CDR2 FNYEAQ. This CDR3 has 12 amino acids. V lost 7 bases to trimming and J lost 5 bases, with 10 bases between them. In DNA, the CDR3 is TGTGCCAGCACCCCAGGCGGAGATACGCAGTATTTT. This translates into CASTPGGDTQYF.

V is TRBV19 and J is TRBJ1-1; D gene ambiguous. Between the trimmed V and J ends, which lost 9 bases and 0 bases, there was a span of 17 bases. CDR3 length equals 15 residues. From germline, CDR1 is LNHDA and CDR2 SQIVND (reference sequence). The chain's CDR3 is CASQGVWEMNTEAFF. DNA of the CDR3: TGTGCCAGCCAAGGAGTTTGGGAAATGAACACTGAAGCTTTCTTT.

The chain links TRBV6-5 to TRBJ1-4; D gene uncertain. CDR1 and CDR2 (germline): MNHEY, SVGAGI. The CDR3 is made up of 15 amino acids. The germline V and J ends were trimmed by 6 bases and 4 bases, with 15 bases remaining between them. CDR3 nucleotides: TGTGCCAGCAGGGGATGGTGGCAGAATAATGAAAAACTGTTTTTT. The encoded protein is CASRGWWQNNEKLFF.

This clone has only one observation. This chain uses TRBV7-8 with TRBJ1-1; 8 nucleotides agree with TRBD1. V shed 3 bases, J shed 7 bases, and the junction held 7 bases outside the gene matches. The germline V gene has CDR1 SGHVS and CDR2 FQNEAQ. CDR3 length: 14 residues. CDR3 residues: CASSFSGGFVEAFF. CDR3 coding DNA: TGTGCCAGCAGCTTCTCAGGGGGCTTTGTTGAAGCTTTCTTT.

The chain carries TRBV2 and TRBJ2-3; 7 bases fit TRBD2. After removal of 3 bases from V and 0 bases from J, the junction contained 3 bases not matched to a gene. CDR3 length: 15 amino acids. Germline V gives CDR1 SNHLY, CDR2 FYNNEI. The CDR3 here is CASSEGGSSTDTQYF. DNA for the CDR3: TGTGCCAGCAGTGAGGGCGGGAGCAGCACAGATACGCAGTATTTT.

This clone was counted a single time. The chain carries TRBV2 and TRBJ1-3, with 12 bases aligning to TRBD1. The CDR3 is made up of 16 amino acids. The junction had 6 bases not matched to a gene; V was cut back by 6 bases and J by 3 bases. From germline, CDR1 is SNHLY and CDR2 FYNNEI. Written as DNA, the CDR3 is TGTGCCAGCAGCGCCGGGACAGGGGGCCTTGGAAACACCATATATTTT. Protein sequence: CASSAGTGGLGNTIYF.

V usage is TRBV4-1 and J usage is TRBJ1-1; TRBD1 might be the D (5 bases). Germline CDR1 is MGHRA and CDR2 is YSYEKL. The CDR3 length is 15 residues. V was shortened by 0 bases and J by 4 bases, with 12 bases between the two germline ends. CDR3 residues: CASSQDLGEGTEAFF. Here the CDR3 DNA reads TGCGCCAGCAGCCAAGATTTGGGGGAGGGCACTGAAGCTTTCTTT.

This chain uses TRBV4-3 with TRBJ2-5, with D hard to call. The CDR3 runs 15 residues. V gave up 0 bases and J gave up 2 bases, with 10 bases separating them. Per the germline V gene, CDR1 is LGHNA and CDR2 is YSLEER. The CDR3 spells CASSQDFARQETQYF. The CDR3 bases are TGCGCCAGCAGCCAAGATTTTGCCAGACAAGAGACCCAGTACTTC.

The CDR3 sequence is CASSPDRTRDGYTF. The CDR3, as DNA: TGTGCCAGCTCACCGGACAGGACTAGAGATGGCTACACCTTC. This chain connects TRBV18 to TRBJ1-2; the match to TRBD1 covers 7 bases. The CDR3 consists of 14 residues. Germline trimming cut 3 bases from V and 6 bases from J; bases unmatched to any gene: 7. Germline values: CDR1 KGHSH, CDR2 LQKENI. The full variable domain, rest sourced from reference TRBV18 and TRBJ1-2, is NAGVMQNPRHLVRRRGQEARLRCSPMKGHSHVYWYRQLPEEGLKFMVYLQKENIIDESGMPKERFSAEFPKEGPSILRIQQVVRGDSAAYFCASSPDRTRDGYTFGSGTRLTVV.

The rearrangement uses TRBV7-9 and TRBJ2-7; D may be TRBD1 or TRBD2 (5 bases each). V was clipped by 5 bases and J by 3 bases, with 11 bases between them. The CDR3 has 13 residues. Germline assignment: CDR1 SEHNR and CDR2 FQNEAQ (reference sequence). The CDR3 bases are TGTGCCAGCAGCCTGGGGGAAATCTACGAGCAGTACTTC. Amino acid sequence: CASSLGEIYEQYF.

The chain couples TRBV5-1 to TRBJ1-1; D not certain. This CDR3 has 15 amino acids. V dropped 6 bases and J dropped 1 base, with 16 bases sitting between them. Germline CDR1 and CDR2: SGHRS and YFSETQ. This chain's CDR3 is CASKYEAATNTEAFF. The CDR3 bases are TGCGCCAGCAAGTACGAGGCAGCGACGAACACTGAAGCTTTCTTT.

This clone was counted between two and nine times. This sequence joins TRBV6-5 and TRBJ2-3; maybe TRBD2 (7 bases). CDR3 length: 15 residues. The V gene's germline CDR1 is MNHEY and CDR2 SVGAGI. Trimming left V 4 bases short and J 7 bases short, with 18 bases between. The CDR3 protein is CASSFGGGGRNTQYF. The CDR3 DNA is TGTGCCAGCAGTTTTGGAGGGGGGGGTAGAAATACGCAGTATTTT.

In this sample, this clone turned up once. The chain's CDR3 is CASRGLQGTEAFF. CDR3 nucleotide sequence: TGTGCCAGCAGGGGACTACAGGGCACTGAAGCTTTCTTT. The chain employs TRBV14 and TRBJ1-1; perhaps TRBD1 as D (6 bases). Germline CDR1 SGHDN, CDR2 FVKESK. The CDR3 covers 13 residues. Trimming removed 6 bases from V and 4 bases from J, with 12 bases in between. Variable domain in full (rest from reference TRBV14 and TRBJ1-1): EAGVTQFPSHSVIEKGQTVTLRCDPISGHDNLYWYRRVMGKEIKFLLHFVKESKQDESGMPNNRFLAERTGGTYSTLKVQPAELEDSGVYFCASRGLQGTEAFFGQGTRLTVV.

The J gene is TRBJ2-3, the V gene TRBV19, with TRBD1 as a possible D gene (8 bases). V gave up 7 bases and J gave up 1 base, with 18 bases separating them. The germline V gene has CDR1 LNHDA and CDR2 SQIVND (reference sequence). The CDR3 has 16 residues. CDR3 sequence (DNA): TGTGCCAGTAATCTCCGAGCGGGACAGGGCACAGATACGCAGTATTTT. Protein: CASNLRAGQGTDTQYF.

This clone was recorded only once. The chain recombines TRBV11-2 with TRBJ2-2; no clear D gene. V gave up 1 base and J gave up 7 bases, with 10 bases separating them. Germline CDR1 and CDR2: SGHAT and FQNNGV. CDR3 length: 14 residues. CDR3 protein: CASSLVPVVGELFF. CDR3 nucleotides: TGTGCCAGCAGCTTAGTTCCGGTCGTCGGGGAGCTGTTTTTT.